This TCR beta chain was sequenced during a study of long-term antiretroviral therapy in people with HIV. Study-level information: The oldest samples precede the 2015 immediate-ART recommendation by about a decade. Study-wide results and caveats: CDR3 length ranges were narrower in HIV repertoires than in controls. Clones showing expansion before ART dominated the repertoire at all time points.

Treatment locations for all participants with HIV were in the United States. Trimming pared 1 base from V and 0 bases from J, leaving 15 bases between. Germline lookup yields CDR1 SEHNR and CDR2 FQNEAQ (reference sequence). The CDR3 is 17 amino acids. Worth noting for this clone: The antigen is unknown.

They ran version v3.0 of the immunoSEQ assay at survey level. Sequencing was performed with immunoSEQ multiplex PCR; in TCRdb, only in-frame clones are kept and a portion is missing. The table has 25,000 to 35,000 clones, over 80% seen once; the top ten hold around 5.9%. The chain is built from TRBV7-9 and TRBJ1-1; D remains unclear. The origin of this receptor is a man between 18 and 29 years old with HIV. The sample in question was unsorted PBMCs, obtained 0.4 years after starting antiretroviral therapy. The CDR3 DNA follows: TGTGCCAGCAGCTTAGGGGAGAATTCGGCTCTGAACACTGAAGCTTTCTTT. This sequence encodes CASSLGENSALNTEAFF.